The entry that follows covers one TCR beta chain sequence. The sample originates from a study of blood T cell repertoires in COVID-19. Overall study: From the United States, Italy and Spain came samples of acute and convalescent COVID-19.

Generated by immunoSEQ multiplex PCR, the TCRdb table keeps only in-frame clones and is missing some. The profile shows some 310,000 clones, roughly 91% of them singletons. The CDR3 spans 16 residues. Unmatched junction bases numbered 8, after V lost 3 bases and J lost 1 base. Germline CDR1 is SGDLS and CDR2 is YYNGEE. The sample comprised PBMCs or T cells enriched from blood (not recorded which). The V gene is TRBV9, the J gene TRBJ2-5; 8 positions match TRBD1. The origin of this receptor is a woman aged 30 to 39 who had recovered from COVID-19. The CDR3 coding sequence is TGTGCCAGCAGCGACCAAGGGACAGGAGTCCAAGAGACCCAGTACTTC. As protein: CASSDQGTGVQETQYF.